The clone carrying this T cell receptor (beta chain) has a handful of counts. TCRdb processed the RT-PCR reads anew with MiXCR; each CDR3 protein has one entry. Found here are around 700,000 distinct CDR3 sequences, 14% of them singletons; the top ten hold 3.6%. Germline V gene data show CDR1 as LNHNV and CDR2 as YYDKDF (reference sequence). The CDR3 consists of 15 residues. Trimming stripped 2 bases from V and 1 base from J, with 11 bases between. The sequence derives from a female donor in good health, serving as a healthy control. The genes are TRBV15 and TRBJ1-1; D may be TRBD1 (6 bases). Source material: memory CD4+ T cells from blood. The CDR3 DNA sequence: TGTGCCACCAGCAGACCCACAGGGTGGAACACTGAAGCTTTCTTT. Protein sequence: CATSRPTGWNTEAFF.